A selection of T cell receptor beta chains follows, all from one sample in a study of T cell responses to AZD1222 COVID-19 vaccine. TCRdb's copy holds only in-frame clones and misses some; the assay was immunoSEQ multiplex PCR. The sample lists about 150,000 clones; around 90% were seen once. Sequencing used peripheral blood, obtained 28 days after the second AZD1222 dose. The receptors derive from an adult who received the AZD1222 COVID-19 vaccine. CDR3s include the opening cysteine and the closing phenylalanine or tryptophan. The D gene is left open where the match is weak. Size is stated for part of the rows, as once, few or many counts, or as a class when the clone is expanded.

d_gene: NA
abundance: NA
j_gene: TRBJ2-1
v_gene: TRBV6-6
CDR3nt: TGTGCCAGCAGCTACTCGAATGAGCAGTTCTTC
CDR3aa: CASSYSNEQFF

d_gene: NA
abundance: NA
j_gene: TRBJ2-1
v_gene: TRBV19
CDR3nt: TGTGCCAGTAGTCCACCGATTACCTGGGCCAATGAGCAGTTCTTC
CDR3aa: CASSPPITWANEQFF

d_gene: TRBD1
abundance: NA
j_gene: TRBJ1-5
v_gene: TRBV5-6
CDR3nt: TGTGCCAGCAGCTCCGGACAGGTTGGCAATCAGCCCCAGCATTTT
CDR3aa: CASSSGQVGNQPQHF

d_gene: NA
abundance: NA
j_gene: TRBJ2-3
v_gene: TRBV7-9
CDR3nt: TGTGCCAGCAAGTCGGGGGCCCGCACAGATACGCAGTATTTT
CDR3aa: CASKSGARTDTQYF

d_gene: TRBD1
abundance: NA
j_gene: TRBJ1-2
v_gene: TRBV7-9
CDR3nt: TGTGCCAGCAGCTTAGTCCCGACAGGGAACTATGGCTACACCTTC
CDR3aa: CASSLVPTGNYGYTF

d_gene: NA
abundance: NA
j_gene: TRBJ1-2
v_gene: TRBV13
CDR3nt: TGTGCCAGCAGGCAAACAGGGAGGTATGGCTACACCTTC
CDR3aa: CASRQTGRYGYTF

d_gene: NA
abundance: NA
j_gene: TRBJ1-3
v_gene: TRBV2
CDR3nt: TGTGCCAGCACCGTTGGACAGAACTCTGGAAACACCATATATTTT
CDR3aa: CASTVGQNSGNTIYF

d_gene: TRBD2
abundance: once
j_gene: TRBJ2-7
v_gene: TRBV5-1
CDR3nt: TGCGCCAGCAGCCTAGCGGGAGGCTCCTACGAGCAGTACTTC
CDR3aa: CASSLAGGSYEQYF

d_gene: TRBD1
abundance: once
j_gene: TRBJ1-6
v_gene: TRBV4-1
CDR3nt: TGCGCCAGCCAGGGACAGATTAATTCACCCCTCCACTTT
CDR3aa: CASQGQINSPLHF

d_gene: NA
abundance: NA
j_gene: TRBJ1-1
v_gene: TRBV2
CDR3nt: TGTGCCAGCAGTACTCAGCGGGGCACTGAAGCTTTCTTT
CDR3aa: CASSTQRGTEAFF

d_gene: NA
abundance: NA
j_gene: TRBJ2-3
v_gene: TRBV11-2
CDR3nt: TGTGCCAGCAGCTCGCCACTAGTGGGCCTAGTGGGTACGCAGTATTTT
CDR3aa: CASSSPLVGLVGTQYF

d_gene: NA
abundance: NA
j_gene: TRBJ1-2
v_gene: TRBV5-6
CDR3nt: TGTGCCAGCAGCAAGGACAGAAGGGTGGATGGCTACACCTTC
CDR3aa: CASSKDRRVDGYTF

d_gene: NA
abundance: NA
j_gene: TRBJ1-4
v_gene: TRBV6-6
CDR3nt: TGTGCCAGCAGTTACGGGTCCCCAACTAATGAAAAACTGTTTTTT
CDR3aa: CASSYGSPTNEKLFF

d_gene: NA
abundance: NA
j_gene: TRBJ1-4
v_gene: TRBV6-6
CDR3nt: TGTGCCAGCAGTTCTCCGGGGGGGGTTATTGGGAAACTGTTTTTT
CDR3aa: CASSSPGGVIGKLFF

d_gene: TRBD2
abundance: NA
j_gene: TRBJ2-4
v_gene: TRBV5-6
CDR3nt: TGTGCCAGCAGTCCCGGGACTAGCGGGAACATTCAGTACTTC
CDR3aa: CASSPGTSGNIQYF

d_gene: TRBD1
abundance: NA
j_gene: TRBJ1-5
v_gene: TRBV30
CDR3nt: TGTGCCTGGGGGGGACAGTCTCATCAGCCCCAGCATTTT
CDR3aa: CAWGGQSHQPQHF

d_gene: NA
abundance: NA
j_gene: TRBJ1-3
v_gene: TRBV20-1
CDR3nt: TGCAGTGCTAGTAAAGGTCCTACTGGAAACACCATATATTTT
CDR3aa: CSASKGPTGNTIYF

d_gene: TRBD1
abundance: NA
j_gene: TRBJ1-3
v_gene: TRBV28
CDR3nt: TGTGCCAGCAGACCAGGGGGCACAGCTGGAAACACCATATATTTT
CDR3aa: CASRPGGTAGNTIYF

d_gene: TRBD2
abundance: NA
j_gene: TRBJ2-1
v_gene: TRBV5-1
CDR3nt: TGCGCCAGCAGCTTAATAGGGGAGGGTGGGCAGTTCTTC
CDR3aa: CASSLIGEGGQFF

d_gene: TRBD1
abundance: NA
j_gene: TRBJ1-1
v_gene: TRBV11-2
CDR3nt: TGTGCCAGCAGCTTACTCCGACAGGGTCCGAACGCTGAAGCTTTCTTT
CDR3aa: CASSLLRQGPNAEAFF

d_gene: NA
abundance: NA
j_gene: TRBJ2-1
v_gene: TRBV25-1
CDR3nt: TGTGCCAGCAGTGCTATCGGGGGCGAGCGGGCCCCCTACAATGAGCAGTTCTTC
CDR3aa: CASSAIGGERAPYNEQFF

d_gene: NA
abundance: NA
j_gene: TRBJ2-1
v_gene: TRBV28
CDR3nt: TGTGCCAGCAGTTTAAACGAGCAGTTCTTC
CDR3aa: CASSLNEQFF

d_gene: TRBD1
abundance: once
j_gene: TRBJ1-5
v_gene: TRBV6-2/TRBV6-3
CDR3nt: TGTGCCAGCAGTCGGACAGGGATCAATCAGCCCCAGCATTTT
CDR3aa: CASSRTGINQPQHF

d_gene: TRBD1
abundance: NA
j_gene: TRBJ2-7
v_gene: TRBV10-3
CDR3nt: TGTGCCATCAGTCCGGGACAGGATTCCTACGAGCAGTACTTC
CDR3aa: CAISPGQDSYEQYF

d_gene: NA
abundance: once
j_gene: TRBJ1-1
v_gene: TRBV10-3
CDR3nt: TGTGCCATCAGGACTCCAGGAAACACTGAAGCTTTCTTT
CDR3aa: CAIRTPGNTEAFF

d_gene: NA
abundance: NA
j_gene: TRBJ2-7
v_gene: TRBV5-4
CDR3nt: TGTGCCAGCAGCTTGGCGGGTTACTACGAGCAGTACTTC
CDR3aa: CASSLAGYYEQYF

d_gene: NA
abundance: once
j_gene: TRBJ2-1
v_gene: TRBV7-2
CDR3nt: TGTGCCAGCAGCTTAGACAGGGCGTCCTACAATGAGCAGTTCTTC
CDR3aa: CASSLDRASYNEQFF

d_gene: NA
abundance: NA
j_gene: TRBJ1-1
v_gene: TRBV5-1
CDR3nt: TGCGCCAGCAGTCCCGGGCCAGGGGTGATGAACACTGAAGCTTTCTTT
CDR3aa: CASSPGPGVMNTEAFF

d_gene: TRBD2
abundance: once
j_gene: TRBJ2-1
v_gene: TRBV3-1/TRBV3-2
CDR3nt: TGTGCCAGCAGCCCTCTAGCGGCCTCCTACAATGAGCAGTTCTTC
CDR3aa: CASSPLAASYNEQFF

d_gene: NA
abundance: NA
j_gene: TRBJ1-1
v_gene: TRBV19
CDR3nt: TGTGCCAGTAGTAGCCCGGGGGGTTCGGACACTGAAGCTTTCTTT
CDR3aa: CASSSPGGSDTEAFF

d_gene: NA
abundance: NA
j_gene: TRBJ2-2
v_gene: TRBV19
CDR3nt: TGTGCCACCGTTCCCCCGGAGGGCCGGCGCGCAAACGGGGAGCTGTTTTTT
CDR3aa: CATVPPEGRRANGELFF

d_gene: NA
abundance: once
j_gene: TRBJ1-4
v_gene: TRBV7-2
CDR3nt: TGTGCCAGCAGCTTTTCTCCTAATGAAAAACTGTTTTTT
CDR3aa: CASSFSPNEKLFF

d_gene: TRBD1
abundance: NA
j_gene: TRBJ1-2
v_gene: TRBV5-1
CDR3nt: TGCGCCAGCAGCGAGCGACAGGGCGTCAACTATGGCTACACCTTC
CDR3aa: CASSERQGVNYGYTF

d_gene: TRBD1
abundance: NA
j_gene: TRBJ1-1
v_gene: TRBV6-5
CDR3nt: TGTGCCAGCAGCTGGACAGGGAGAACCTTGGCTGAAGCTTTCTTT
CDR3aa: CASSWTGRTLAEAFF

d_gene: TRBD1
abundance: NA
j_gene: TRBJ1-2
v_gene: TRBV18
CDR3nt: TGTGCCAGCTCACTCCGGACAGGGGGACCTAACTATGGCTACACCTTC
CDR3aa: CASSLRTGGPNYGYTF

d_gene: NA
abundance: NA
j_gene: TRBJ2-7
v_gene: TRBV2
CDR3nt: TGTGCCAGCACCCAGGGTTCCTACGAGCAGTACTTC
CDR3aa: CASTQGSYEQYF

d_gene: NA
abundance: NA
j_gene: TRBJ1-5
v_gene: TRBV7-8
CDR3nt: TGTGCCAGCAGCTTAGCCGTGGGAAGCAATCAGCCCCAGCATTTT
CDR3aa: CASSLAVGSNQPQHF

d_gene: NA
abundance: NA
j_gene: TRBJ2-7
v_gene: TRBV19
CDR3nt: TGTGCCAGTAGGAAACAGGAATACGACGAGCAGTACTTC
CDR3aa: CASRKQEYDEQYF

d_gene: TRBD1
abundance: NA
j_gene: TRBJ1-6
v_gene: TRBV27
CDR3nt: TGTGCCAGCAGTGTCGCGGGGGACAGAACCTATAATTCACCCCTCCACTTT
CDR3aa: CASSVAGDRTYNSPLHF

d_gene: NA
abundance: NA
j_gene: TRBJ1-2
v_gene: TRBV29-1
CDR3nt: TGCAGCGTTGTGTGGGGGCTGCATGGCTACACCTTC
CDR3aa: CSVVWGLHGYTF

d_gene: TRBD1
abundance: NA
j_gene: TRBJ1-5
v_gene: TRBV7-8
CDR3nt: TGTGCCAGCAGCCCAGGGACAGCTAAGAATCAGCCCCAGCATTTT
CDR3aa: CASSPGTAKNQPQHF

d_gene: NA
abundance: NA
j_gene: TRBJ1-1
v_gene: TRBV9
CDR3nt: TGTGCCAGCAGCCCCGAGCTGGGTCGGGGAAGCACTGAAGCTTTCTTT
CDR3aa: CASSPELGRGSTEAFF

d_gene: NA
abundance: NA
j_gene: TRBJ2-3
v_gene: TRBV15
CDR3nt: TGTGCCACCAGCAGAGATCGGGCCAGAGATACGCAGTATTTT
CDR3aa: CATSRDRARDTQYF

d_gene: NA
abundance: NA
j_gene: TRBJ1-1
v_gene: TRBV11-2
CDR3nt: TGTGCCAGCAGCTTAGGGCTGGGGTTGGACACTGAAGCTTTCTTT
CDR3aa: CASSLGLGLDTEAFF

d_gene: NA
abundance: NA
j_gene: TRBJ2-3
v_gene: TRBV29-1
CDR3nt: TGCAGCGTTGAGAGAACCAGGGGCACAGATACGCAGTATTTT
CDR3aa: CSVERTRGTDTQYF

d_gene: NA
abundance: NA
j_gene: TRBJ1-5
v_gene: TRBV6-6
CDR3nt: TGTGCCAGCAGTTACTCGAACAGGGACAATCAGCCCCAGCATTTT
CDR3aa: CASSYSNRDNQPQHF

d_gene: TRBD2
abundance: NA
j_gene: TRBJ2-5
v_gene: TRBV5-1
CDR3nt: TGCGCCAGCAGCTGGGACTACCCCCCAGGGACCCAGTACTTC
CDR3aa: CASSWDYPPGTQYF